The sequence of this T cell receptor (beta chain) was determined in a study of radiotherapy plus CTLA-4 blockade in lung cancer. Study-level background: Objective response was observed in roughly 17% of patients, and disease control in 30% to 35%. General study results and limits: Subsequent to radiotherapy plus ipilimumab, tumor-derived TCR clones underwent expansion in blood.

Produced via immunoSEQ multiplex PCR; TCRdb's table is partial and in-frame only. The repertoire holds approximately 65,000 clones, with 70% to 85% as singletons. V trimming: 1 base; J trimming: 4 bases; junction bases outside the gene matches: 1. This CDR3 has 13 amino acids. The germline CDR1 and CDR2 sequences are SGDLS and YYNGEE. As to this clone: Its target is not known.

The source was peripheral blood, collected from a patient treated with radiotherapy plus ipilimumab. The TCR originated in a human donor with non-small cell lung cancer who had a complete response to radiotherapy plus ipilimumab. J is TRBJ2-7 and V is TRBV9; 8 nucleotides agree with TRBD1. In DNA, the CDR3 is TGTGCCAGCAGCGTACGACAGGGGTACGAGCAGTACTTC. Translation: CASSVRQGYEQYF.